The entry that follows covers one T cell receptor (beta chain) sequence. As yet, its antigen is unknown. Trimming shortened V by 5 bases and J by 2 bases, and 12 bases separated the two germline ends. This CDR3 spans 15 amino acids. The germline V gene encodes CDR1 SGHTA and CDR2 FQGTGA. The data derive from a study of blood T cells in healthy people across ages. Study-wide results and caveats: Long-lived donors exceeded aged donors in naive CD4+ cells and diversity.

The second PCR ran 7 to 11 cycles with a sample-barcoded 5' primer and J-beta primers. Every sample produced at least 3 million CDR3-containing paired-end reads. TCRdb itself ran the 5' RACE reads through MiXCR, one entry per CDR3 protein. Of approximately 780,000 distinct CDR3 sequences in the sample, approximately 24% were seen once. The same data also went into a second study, on T cells of mothers and their children.

The chain links TRBV7-3 to TRBJ2-2; D unresolved. The sequence came from a boy between 10 and 17 years old in good health. Sequenced input: blood. This CDR3 is CASSQGIANTGELFF. For the CDR3, the DNA is TGTGCCAGCAGCCAAGGGATAGCCAACACCGGGGAGCTGTTTTTT.